This T cell receptor beta chain was documented in a study of OX40 agonist ivuxolimab in advanced cancers. Looking at the study overall: Partial responses were achieved by three patients, one with hepatocellular carcinoma and two with cutaneous melanoma. Findings and limits, study-wide: Not determined was the antigen specificity of the expanded peripheral T cells.

The sample holds one count of this clone. Antigen: not known. Patients who had autoimmune disease history or got systemic immunosuppression were left out. Method: immunoSEQ multiplex PCR; TCRdb's copy keeps in-frame clones and lacks some. In the table there are approximately 39,000 clones, roughly 80% of which are singletons. The sequenced sample was CD4+ or CD8+ T cells sorted from blood, obtained in a trial of the OX40 agonist ivuxolimab. This clonotype was sampled from an adult with an advanced solid tumor such as melanoma, head and neck, liver or kidney cancer.

CDR3 in DNA: TGTGCCAGCAGCTTATACGCACAGTCTAACTATGGCTACACCTTC. Translating gives CASSLYAQSNYGYTF. The chain has TRBV7-2 and TRBJ1-2, with D hard to call. The V gene's germline CDR1 is SGHTA and CDR2 FQGNSA. The germline V and J ends were trimmed by 2 bases and 0 bases, with 10 bases remaining between them. The CDR3 has 15 amino acids.